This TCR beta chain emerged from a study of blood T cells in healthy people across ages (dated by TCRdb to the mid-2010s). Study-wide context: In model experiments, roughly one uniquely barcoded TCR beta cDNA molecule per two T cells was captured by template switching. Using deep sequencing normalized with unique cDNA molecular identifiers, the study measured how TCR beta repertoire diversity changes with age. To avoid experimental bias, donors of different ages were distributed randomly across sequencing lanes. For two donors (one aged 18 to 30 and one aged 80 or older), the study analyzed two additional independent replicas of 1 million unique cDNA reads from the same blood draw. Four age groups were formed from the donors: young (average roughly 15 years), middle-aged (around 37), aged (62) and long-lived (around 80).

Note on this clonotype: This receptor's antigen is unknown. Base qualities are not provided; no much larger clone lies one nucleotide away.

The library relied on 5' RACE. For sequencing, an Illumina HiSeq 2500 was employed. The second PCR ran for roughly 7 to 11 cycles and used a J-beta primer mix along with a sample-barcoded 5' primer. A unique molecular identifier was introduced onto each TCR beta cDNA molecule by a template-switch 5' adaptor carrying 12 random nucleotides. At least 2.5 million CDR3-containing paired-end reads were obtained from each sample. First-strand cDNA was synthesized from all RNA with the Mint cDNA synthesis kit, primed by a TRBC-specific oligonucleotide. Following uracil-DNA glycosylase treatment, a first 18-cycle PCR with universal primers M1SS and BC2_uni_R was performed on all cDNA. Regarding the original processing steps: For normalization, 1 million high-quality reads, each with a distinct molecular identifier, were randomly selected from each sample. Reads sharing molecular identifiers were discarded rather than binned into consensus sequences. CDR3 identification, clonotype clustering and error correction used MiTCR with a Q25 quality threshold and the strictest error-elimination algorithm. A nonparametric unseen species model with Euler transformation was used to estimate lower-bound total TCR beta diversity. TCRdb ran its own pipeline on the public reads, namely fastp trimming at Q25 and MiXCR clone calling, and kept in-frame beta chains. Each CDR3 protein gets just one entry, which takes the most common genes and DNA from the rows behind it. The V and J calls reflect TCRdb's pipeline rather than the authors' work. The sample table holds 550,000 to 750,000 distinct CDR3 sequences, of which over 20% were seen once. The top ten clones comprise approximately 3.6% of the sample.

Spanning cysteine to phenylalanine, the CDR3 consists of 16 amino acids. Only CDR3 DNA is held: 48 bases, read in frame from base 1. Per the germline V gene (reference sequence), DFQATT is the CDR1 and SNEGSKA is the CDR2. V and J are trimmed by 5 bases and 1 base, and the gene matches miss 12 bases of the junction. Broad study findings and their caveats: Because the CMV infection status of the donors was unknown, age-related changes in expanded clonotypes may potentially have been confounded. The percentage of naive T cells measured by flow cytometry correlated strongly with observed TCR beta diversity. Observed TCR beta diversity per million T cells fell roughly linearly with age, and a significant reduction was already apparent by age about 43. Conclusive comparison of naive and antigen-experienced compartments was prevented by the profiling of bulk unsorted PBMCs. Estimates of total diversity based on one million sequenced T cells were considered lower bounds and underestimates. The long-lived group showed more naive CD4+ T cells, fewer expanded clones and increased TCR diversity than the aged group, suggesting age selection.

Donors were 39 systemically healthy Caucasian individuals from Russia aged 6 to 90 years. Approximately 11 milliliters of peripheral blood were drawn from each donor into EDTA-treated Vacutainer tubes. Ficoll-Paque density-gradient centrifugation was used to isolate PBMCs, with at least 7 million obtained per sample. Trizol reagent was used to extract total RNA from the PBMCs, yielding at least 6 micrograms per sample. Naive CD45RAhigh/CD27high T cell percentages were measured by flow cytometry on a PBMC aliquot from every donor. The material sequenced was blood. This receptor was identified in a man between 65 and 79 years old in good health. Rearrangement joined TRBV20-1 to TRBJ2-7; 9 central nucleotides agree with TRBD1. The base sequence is TGCAGTGCTTTCGTTATGGGGACAGGGCTTTCCTACGAGCAGTACTTC. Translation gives CSAFVMGTGLSYEQYF.